This is a list of T cell receptor beta chains from one sample in a study of blood T cell repertoires in COVID-19. Generated by immunoSEQ multiplex PCR, the TCRdb table keeps only in-frame clones and is missing some. The sample holds a few hundred thousand clones; about 90% are singletons and the top ten take 1% to 1.5%. Sequenced material: PBMCs or T cells enriched from blood (not recorded which). The receptors were gathered from a man aged 25 to 40 who had recovered from COVID-19. The CDR3 runs from the conserved cysteine through the conserved F or W. The D gene is left open where the match is weak. Part of the rows lack a size; the others show once, few, many or a class for expanded clones.

v_gene	j_gene	abundance	d_gene	CDR3nt	CDR3aa
TRBV27	TRBJ2-1	.	.	TGTGCCAGCAGTCCCGACATCGCCCCCTACAATGAGCAGTTCTTC	CASSPDIAPYNEQFF
TRBV29-1	TRBJ1-2	.	.	TGCAGCGTTGAAGTGAGCTATGGCTACACCTTC	CSVEVSYGYTF
TRBV27	TRBJ2-5	once	.	TGTGCCAGCAGTTTCCGACAGAATCAAGAGACCCAGTACTTC	CASSFRQNQETQYF
TRBV4-1	TRBJ2-1	.	TRBD1	TGCGCCAGCAGCCAGAGGGACAGGGGACTCTACAATGAGCAGTTCTTC	CASSQRDRGLYNEQFF
TRBV15	TRBJ1-1	few	.	TGTGCCACCAGCAGAGCTTTACTCGGCACTGAAGCTTTCTTT	CATSRALLGTEAFF
TRBV5-6	TRBJ2-7	.	.	TGTGCCAGCAGTCGACCCACAGGGAATCAGTACTTC	CASSRPTGNQYF
TRBV27	TRBJ1-1	once	.	TGTGCCAGCAGCGACAGAAACACTGAAGCTTTCTTT	CASSDRNTEAFF
TRBV13	TRBJ2-7	.	TRBD2	TGTGCCAGCAGCCATACTAGCGGGGGGTTCTACGAGCAGTACTTC	CASSHTSGGFYEQYF
TRBV25-1	TRBJ2-5	.	.	TGTGCCAGCTCCTGGGCCCGCCAAGAGACCCAGTACTTC	CASSWARQETQYF
TRBV29-1	TRBJ1-2	.	.	TGCAGCGCAACCAGGGGTGCGGCGCCCGGCTACACCTTC	CSATRGAAPGYTF
TRBV7-8	TRBJ2-1	.	TRBD2	TGTGCCAGCAGCTTACTAGCGGGGGGCGCCTACAATGAGCAGTTCTTC	CASSLLAGGAYNEQFF
TRBV10-3	TRBJ1-2	.	TRBD1	TGTGCCACCCGACAGGGGCCCACCTTTGGCTACACCTTC	CATRQGPTFGYTF
TRBV6-2/TRBV6-3	TRBJ2-1	once	.	TGTGCCAGCAGTTACATACAGAATGAGCAGTTCTTC	CASSYIQNEQFF
TRBV24-1	TRBJ1-2	.	.	TGTGCCACCAGTGATTCTAGCCACCTCGGGGGCTACACCTTC	CATSDSSHLGGYTF
TRBV6-2/TRBV6-3	TRBJ2-5	.	TRBD2	TGTGCCAGCAGTTACCTCCTCACTAGCGGGGGTTCCCAAGAGACCCAGTACTTC	CASSYLLTSGGSQETQYF
TRBV5-1	TRBJ1-2	.	TRBD1	TGCGCCAGCGGGAAACAGGGGGAGGAGGGCTACACCTTC	CASGKQGEEGYTF
TRBV19	TRBJ1-1	.	.	TGTGCCAGTAGTATTCGAGTCCCTGGCAGGGCTGACACTGAAGCTTTCTTT	CASSIRVPGRADTEAFF
TRBV5-4	TRBJ1-1	.	TRBD1	TGTGCCAGCAGCTTGTCGGCGGGACAGGGCATTCCTTTCTTT	CASSLSAGQGIPFF
TRBV2	TRBJ1-2	.	TRBD1	TGTGCCAGCAGACCGACAGGGTTTGGCTACACCTTC	CASRPTGFGYTF
TRBV7-9	TRBJ2-4	.	.	TGTGCCAGCAGCTTTGCAGAAAGAAACATTCAGTACTTC	CASSFAERNIQYF
TRBV10-1	TRBJ2-1	.	TRBD2	TGCGCCAGCAGTGACCGCGTGGGGGGGGTGGGCAATGAGCAGTTCTTC	CASSDRVGGVGNEQFF
TRBV30	TRBJ1-6	.	TRBD1	TGTGCCGAGACAGGGGGTGGGTCACCCCTCCACTTT	CAETGGGSPLHF
TRBV7-2	TRBJ1-4	.	.	TGTGCCAGCAGCCTCAGGACAGCAACTAATGAAAAACTGTTTTTT	CASSLRTATNEKLFF
TRBV10-3	TRBJ2-1	.	.	TGTGCCATCAGTCCTCCACTAGCAGCAAATGAGCAGTTCTTC	CAISPPLAANEQFF
TRBV19	TRBJ2-1	once	.	TGTGCCAGTAGTATAGATCGCTACAATGAGCAGTTCTTC	CASSIDRYNEQFF
TRBV7-8	TRBJ2-1	.	TRBD2	TGTGCCAGCAGCCTCGGGACTAGCGGGGGTCTTTTGCATGAGCAGTTCTTC	CASSLGTSGGLLHEQFF
TRBV19	TRBJ2-7	.	.	TGTGCCAGTAGTCCGACTTGGGGCGGCTTTGTCCCAATTGTCTTC	CASSPTWGGFVPIVF
TRBV6-2/TRBV6-3	TRBJ1-2	.	.	TGTGCCAGCAGTTATAGCCGTTCGTATGGCTACACCTTC	CASSYSRSYGYTF
TRBV7-2	TRBJ2-4	.	TRBD1	TGTGCCAGCAGCGAAGGGACAGGGGAAAACATTCAGTACTTC	CASSEGTGENIQYF
TRBV6-2/TRBV6-3	TRBJ2-2	.	TRBD1	TGTGCCAGCAGTAAGGGACAGGGAGAGACCGGGGAGCTGTTTTTT	CASSKGQGETGELFF
TRBV6-5	TRBJ2-3	.	.	TGTGCCAGCAGTTACGTGGCGGGGAGCACAGATACGCAGTATTTT	CASSYVAGSTDTQYF
TRBV5-6	TRBJ2-3	.	.	TGTGCCAGCAGCATCGTAGGGGCCCATACGCAGTATTTT	CASSIVGAHTQYF
TRBV29-1	TRBJ1-2	.	.	TGCAGCGTTGACGAGGGGGTGAGAGGTGGCTACACCTTC	CSVDEGVRGGYTF
TRBV12-3/TRBV12-4	TRBJ2-1	.	.	TGTGCCAGCCTTCTAAACAATGAGCAGTTCTTC	CASLLNNEQFF
TRBV30	TRBJ2-7	.	.	TGTGCCTGGAGGGGGCTCGAGCAGTACTTC	CAWRGLEQYF
TRBV5-4	TRBJ1-4	few	TRBD1	TGTGCCAGTGCTAGGGGGCCAACTAATGAAAAACTGTTTTTT	CASARGPTNEKLFF
TRBV19	TRBJ1-5	.	.	TGTGCCAGTAGTCCCCGGGGGACTGGGGGAAGCAATCAGCCCCAGCATTTT	CASSPRGTGGSNQPQHF
TRBV7-9	TRBJ1-2	.	.	TGTGCCAGCAGCTTTCCCCCCGGGACATATAACTATGGCTACACCTTC	CASSFPPGTYNYGYTF
TRBV3-1/TRBV3-2	TRBJ2-3	.	TRBD1	TGTGCCAGCAGCCAACGGACAGGGTCTTCAGATACGCAGTATTTT	CASSQRTGSSDTQYF
TRBV4-1	TRBJ2-2	.	TRBD1	TGCGCCAGCAGCCAAACAGGGGGAGCGAACACCGGGGAGCTGTTTTTT	CASSQTGGANTGELFF
TRBV7-3	TRBJ1-3	.	.	TGTGCCAGCAGCTTAGGAGTGAGCTCTGGAAACACCATATATTTT	CASSLGVSSGNTIYF
TRBV19	TRBJ1-5	.	.	TGTGCCAGTAGTATCCCGTTCTATCAGCCCCAGCATTTT	CASSIPFYQPQHF
TRBV5-6	TRBJ1-4	.	TRBD1	TGTGCCAGCAGCCGACAGGGGGCCGTTGAAAAACTGTTTTTT	CASSRQGAVEKLFF
TRBV13	TRBJ1-6	once	.	TGTGCCAGCAGCTTAAAAGGAGCTTATAATTCACCCCTCCACTTT	CASSLKGAYNSPLHF